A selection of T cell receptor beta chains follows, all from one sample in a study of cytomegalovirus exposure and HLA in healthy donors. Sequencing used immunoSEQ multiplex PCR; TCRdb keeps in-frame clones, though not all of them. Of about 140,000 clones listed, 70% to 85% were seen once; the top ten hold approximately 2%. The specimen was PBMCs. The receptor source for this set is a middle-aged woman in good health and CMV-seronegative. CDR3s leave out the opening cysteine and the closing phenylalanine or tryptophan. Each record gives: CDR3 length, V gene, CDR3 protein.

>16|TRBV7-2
ASTIRGTSGTFGYEQY
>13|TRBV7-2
ASSQAGVYYYEQY
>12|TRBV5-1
ASSLAGSENTIY
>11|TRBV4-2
ASSQVRGQPQH
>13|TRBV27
ASSLIRGALNEQF
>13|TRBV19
ASRQGAFSGNTIY
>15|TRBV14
ASSQFPSGANTGELF
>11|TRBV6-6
ASKDRSVYGYT
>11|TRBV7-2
ASSYRDTYGYT
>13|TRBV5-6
ASSMLPESYNEQF
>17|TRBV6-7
ASSYLGLAGVSNTGELF